Included here is one T cell receptor beta chain sequence, with context. Its antigen is unknown. Investigators sourced around 2 micrograms of genomic DNA from cryopreserved PBMCs for TCR beta libraries. This specimen belongs to a study of cytotoxic CD8 clonotypes in ibrutinib-treated CLL. Study-wide context: Mean per-sample yields comprised about 280,000 productive templates and 85,000 to 100,000 productive rearrangements.

The CDR3 spans 17 residues. The V gene's germline CDR1 is SGHRS and CDR2 YFSETQ. After removal of 5 bases from V and 1 base from J, the junction contained 10 bases not matched to a gene. Study-wide results and caveats: While tracking circulating CD8+ T-cell counts, baseline clonality exceeded that of age-matched healthy donors. Higher clonality was seen at ibrutinib response and a return toward baseline at progression.

TCRdb keeps only in-frame clones here, not all; method: immunoSEQ multiplex PCR. Seen here are over 45,000 clones, 50% to 60% observed once, and the top ten hold roughly a quarter. J is TRBJ2-7 and V is TRBV5-1, with 12 nucleotides matching TRBD2. This sequence was found in a human donor with chronic lymphocytic leukemia. The source material was PBMCs, sampled at disease progression, from a patient treated with ibrutinib. CDR3 residues: CASRTTSSGRGSYEQYF. CDR3 sequence (DNA): TGCGCCAGCAGGACTACCTCTAGCGGGAGGGGTTCCTACGAGCAGTACTTC.